This T cell receptor (beta chain) was sequenced for a study of cytomegalovirus exposure and HLA in healthy donors. This CDR3 region has 14 residues. Germline assignment: CDR1 SGHRS and CDR2 YFSETQ. V dropped 0 bases and J dropped 2 bases, with 6 bases sitting between them. The PCR used 60 Vbeta and 13 Jbeta primers. Repertoires were generated with immunoSEQ multiplex PCR, while TCRdb's copy carries only in-frame clones and drops some. The sample consists of about 120,000 clones, roughly 80% of them appearing once. This receptor was identified in a female donor in good health and CMV-seropositive. Sequenced: PBMCs. The rearrangement uses TRBV5-1 and TRBJ2-1; tentatively, D is TRBD1 (5 bases). This CDR3 reads CASSLGQPYNEQFF. The CDR3 region has the DNA TGCGCCAGCAGCTTGGGACAGCCCTACAATGAGCAGTTCTTC.